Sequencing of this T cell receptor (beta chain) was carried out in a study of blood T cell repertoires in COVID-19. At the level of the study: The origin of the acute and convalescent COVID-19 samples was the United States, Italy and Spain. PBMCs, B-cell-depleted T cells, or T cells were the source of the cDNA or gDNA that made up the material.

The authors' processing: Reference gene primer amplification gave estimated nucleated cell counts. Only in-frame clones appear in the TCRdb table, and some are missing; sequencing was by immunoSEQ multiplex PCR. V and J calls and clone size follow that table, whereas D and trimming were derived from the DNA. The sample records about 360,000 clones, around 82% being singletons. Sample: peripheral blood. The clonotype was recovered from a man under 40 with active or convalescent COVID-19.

The CDR3 region is CASSPGTSFTGELFF. The CDR3 DNA reads as TGTGCCAGCAGTCCCGGGACTAGCTTCACCGGGGAGCTGTTTTTT. This chain uses TRBV11-3 with TRBJ2-2; 9 bases align to TRBD2. V was clipped by 6 bases and J by 4 bases; unmatched bases: 6. CDR3 size: 15 residues. The germline V gene encodes CDR1 SGHNT and CDR2 YENEEA. The whole variable domain, remainder taken from reference TRBV11-3 and TRBJ2-2, is EAGVVQSPRYKIIEKKQPVAFWCNPISGHNTLYWYLQNLGQGPELLIRYENEEAVDDSQLPKDRFSAERLKGVDSTLKIQPAELGDSAVYLCASSPGTSFTGELFFGEGSRLTVL.